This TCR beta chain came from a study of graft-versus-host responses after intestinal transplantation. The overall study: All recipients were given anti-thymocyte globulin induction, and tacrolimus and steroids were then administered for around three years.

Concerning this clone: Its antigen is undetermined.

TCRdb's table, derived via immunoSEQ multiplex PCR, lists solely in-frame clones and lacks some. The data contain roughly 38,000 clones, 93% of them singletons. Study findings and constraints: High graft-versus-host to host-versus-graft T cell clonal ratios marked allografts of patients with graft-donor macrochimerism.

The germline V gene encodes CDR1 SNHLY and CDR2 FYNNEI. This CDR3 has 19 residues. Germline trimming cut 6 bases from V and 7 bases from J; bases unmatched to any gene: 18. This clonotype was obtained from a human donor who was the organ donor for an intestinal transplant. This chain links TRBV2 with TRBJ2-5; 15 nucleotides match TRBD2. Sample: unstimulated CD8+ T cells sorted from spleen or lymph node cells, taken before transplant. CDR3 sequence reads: CASRPMGGGTSGRRGTQYF. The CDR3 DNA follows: TGTGCCAGCAGGCCCATGGGCGGGGGGACTAGCGGGAGGCGGGGGACCCAGTACTTC.